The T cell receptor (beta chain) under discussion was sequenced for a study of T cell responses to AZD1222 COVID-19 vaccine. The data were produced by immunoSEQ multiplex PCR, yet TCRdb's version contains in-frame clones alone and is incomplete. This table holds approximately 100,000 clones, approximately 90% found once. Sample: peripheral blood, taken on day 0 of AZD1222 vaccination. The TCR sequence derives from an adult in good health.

CDR3 coding DNA: TGTGCCAGCAGCTTCCGCCAATTCGGAGGGCAGTTCTTC. Protein product: CASSFRQFGGQFF. J is TRBJ2-1 and V is TRBV14, with D maybe TRBD2 (5 bases). The CDR3 is 13 residues long. Germline loops: CDR1 SGHDN, CDR2 FVKESK. V was cut by 5 bases and J by 12 bases, with 17 bases left in between.